These T cell receptor beta chains were read from a single sample in a study of shared clonotypes between healthy human individuals. TCRdb's copy holds only in-frame clones and misses some; the assay was immunoSEQ multiplex PCR. The top ten hold less than 2% of the sample, which has approximately 2,000,000 clones, just over 90% seen once. The sample taken for sequencing was naive CD8+ T cells from PBMCs. All receptors derive from a man between 18 and 29 years old in good health. Some clones in this sample may be carry-over from other donors' samples. Both conserved end residues are part of each CDR3. Each record gives: D gene, J gene, V gene, clone size, CDR3 DNA, CDR3 protein. A D gene is named only where the DNA matches it firmly. Size is omitted from some rows. Given values are once, few, many or a class for expanded clones.

d_call: TRBD2
j_call: TRBJ2-3
v_call: TRBV6-5
clone_size: -
cdr3_nt: TGTGCCAGCAGTTACCGGACTAGTGGGACGGATACGCAGTATTTT
cdr3_aa: CASSYRTSGTDTQYF

d_call: TRBD2
j_call: TRBJ2-7
v_call: TRBV27
clone_size: -
cdr3_nt: TGTGCCAGCAGTTTATCCGTAGCGGGAGTAAACGAGCAGTACTTC
cdr3_aa: CASSLSVAGVNEQYF

d_call: -
j_call: TRBJ2-6
v_call: TRBV5-1
clone_size: -
cdr3_nt: TGCGCCAGCAGCTTGGGGCAGGGCGCCTCTGGGGCCAACGTCCTGACTTTC
cdr3_aa: CASSLGQGASGANVLTF

d_call: -
j_call: TRBJ2-7
v_call: TRBV30
clone_size: -
cdr3_nt: TGTGCCTGGAGTGACGTGTCGGGTGCGTACTACGAGCAGTACTTC
cdr3_aa: CAWSDVSGAYYEQYF

d_call: -
j_call: TRBJ2-2
v_call: TRBV11-2
clone_size: -
cdr3_nt: TGTGCCAGCAGCTTTTGGGGGGCAGACACCGGGGAGCTGTTTTTT
cdr3_aa: CASSFWGADTGELFF

d_call: TRBD2
j_call: TRBJ2-3
v_call: TRBV9
clone_size: -
cdr3_nt: TGTGCCAGCAGCGACGGGACTAGCGGGAAGGTGGGCACAGATACGCAGTATTTT
cdr3_aa: CASSDGTSGKVGTDTQYF

d_call: -
j_call: TRBJ2-1
v_call: TRBV25-1
clone_size: -
cdr3_nt: TGTGCCTCGTTGGAGGGAAATGAGCAGTTCTTC
cdr3_aa: CASLEGNEQFF

d_call: -
j_call: TRBJ2-2
v_call: TRBV5-6
clone_size: -
cdr3_nt: TGTGCCAGCAGCCGACTTTCCGGGACGAACACCGGGGAGCTGTTTTTT
cdr3_aa: CASSRLSGTNTGELFF

d_call: -
j_call: TRBJ1-1
v_call: TRBV19
clone_size: -
cdr3_nt: TGTGCCAGTAGACCCGGCGGCAGCACTGAAGCTTTCTTT
cdr3_aa: CASRPGGSTEAFF

d_call: TRBD1
j_call: TRBJ2-7
v_call: TRBV14
clone_size: -
cdr3_nt: TGTGCCAGCAGCCAGTTACAGGGGACCACCTACGAGCAGTACTTC
cdr3_aa: CASSQLQGTTYEQYF

d_call: TRBD1
j_call: TRBJ2-7
v_call: TRBV7-9
clone_size: -
cdr3_nt: TGTGCCAGCCGGGACAGCACCTACGAGCAGTACTTC
cdr3_aa: CASRDSTYEQYF

d_call: -
j_call: TRBJ1-1
v_call: TRBV7-9
clone_size: few
cdr3_nt: TGTGCCAGCAGCTTAACCAACACTGAAGCTTTCTTT
cdr3_aa: CASSLTNTEAFF

d_call: -
j_call: TRBJ1-1
v_call: TRBV5-4
clone_size: -
cdr3_nt: TGTGCCAGCAGCTGGAGGGCCAGTAACACTGAAGCTTTCTTT
cdr3_aa: CASSWRASNTEAFF

d_call: -
j_call: TRBJ2-5
v_call: TRBV28
clone_size: -
cdr3_nt: TGTGCCAGCAGTACCCGAGGGGTTCGGGAGCAGTACTTC
cdr3_aa: CASSTRGVREQYF

d_call: TRBD2
j_call: TRBJ2-3
v_call: TRBV28
clone_size: once
cdr3_nt: TGTGCCATTCTAAGCGGGAGGGTGGTAGATACGCAGTATTTT
cdr3_aa: CAILSGRVVDTQYF

d_call: -
j_call: TRBJ2-3
v_call: TRBV7-2
clone_size: -
cdr3_nt: TGTGCCAGCAGCTTACTTAGCACAGATACGCAGTATTTT
cdr3_aa: CASSLLSTDTQYF

d_call: TRBD2
j_call: TRBJ2-7
v_call: TRBV28
clone_size: once
cdr3_nt: TGTGCCAGCAGTTTAACATCCAGCGGGGACTACGAGCAGTACTTC
cdr3_aa: CASSLTSSGDYEQYF

d_call: -
j_call: TRBJ1-2
v_call: TRBV12-5
clone_size: -
cdr3_nt: TGTGCTAGTGCCCCAGACGGGGCAGGGGTTTACTATGGCTACACCTTC
cdr3_aa: CASAPDGAGVYYGYTF

d_call: -
j_call: TRBJ2-1
v_call: TRBV6-1
clone_size: -
cdr3_nt: TGTGCCAGCAGGCCGATCCGCTCGGACAATGAGCAGTTCTTC
cdr3_aa: CASRPIRSDNEQFF

d_call: -
j_call: TRBJ1-1
v_call: TRBV7-9
clone_size: -
cdr3_nt: TGTGCCAGCAGCGGGTACAGAGTAAACACTGAAGCTTTCTTT
cdr3_aa: CASSGYRVNTEAFF

d_call: -
j_call: TRBJ2-1
v_call: TRBV28
clone_size: -
cdr3_nt: TGTGCCAGCAGTTTACGGCCCTCCTACAATGAGCAGTTCTTC
cdr3_aa: CASSLRPSYNEQFF

d_call: -
j_call: TRBJ2-1
v_call: TRBV4-2
clone_size: once
cdr3_nt: TGTGCCAGCAGCCAAGATCTATCGGGACGGGGTAACTACAATGAGCAGTTCTTC
cdr3_aa: CASSQDLSGRGNYNEQFF

d_call: TRBD2
j_call: TRBJ2-7
v_call: TRBV4-2
clone_size: -
cdr3_nt: TGTGCCAGCAGCCAAAGACTAGCGGGGGAGGGGCTCGAGCAGTACTTC
cdr3_aa: CASSQRLAGEGLEQYF

d_call: -
j_call: TRBJ1-5
v_call: TRBV28
clone_size: -
cdr3_nt: TGTGCCAGCAGTTCGCGTCAGGGGTTAGGCAATCAGCCCCAGCATTTT
cdr3_aa: CASSSRQGLGNQPQHF

d_call: TRBD1
j_call: TRBJ1-1
v_call: TRBV6-5
clone_size: -
cdr3_nt: TGTGCCAGCAGTTACTCGTCAGGGGGGTTCACTGAAGCTTTCTTT
cdr3_aa: CASSYSSGGFTEAFF

d_call: -
j_call: TRBJ2-5
v_call: TRBV27
clone_size: -
cdr3_nt: TGTGCCAGCAGTGGGGGAGCGGGCACGACCTTAGAGACCCAGTACTTC
cdr3_aa: CASSGGAGTTLETQYF

d_call: TRBD2
j_call: TRBJ2-1
v_call: TRBV19
clone_size: -
cdr3_nt: TGTGCCAGTAGGCCAACTAGCGGGGGGTCCTACAATGAGCAGTTCTTC
cdr3_aa: CASRPTSGGSYNEQFF

d_call: -
j_call: TRBJ1-2
v_call: TRBV29-1
clone_size: -
cdr3_nt: TGCAGCGTTCCGAGGAACTATGGCTACACCTTC
cdr3_aa: CSVPRNYGYTF

d_call: TRBD2
j_call: TRBJ2-1
v_call: TRBV9
clone_size: -
cdr3_nt: TGTGCCAGCAGCGCGACCGGGGACTATCGCAATGAGCAGTTCTTC
cdr3_aa: CASSATGDYRNEQFF

d_call: -
j_call: TRBJ2-6
v_call: TRBV10-3
clone_size: -
cdr3_nt: TGTGCCACAGACTCTGGGGCCAACGTCCTGACTTTC
cdr3_aa: CATDSGANVLTF

d_call: TRBD1
j_call: TRBJ2-3
v_call: TRBV15
clone_size: -
cdr3_nt: TGTGCCACCAGACAGACAGGGGGCACAGATACGCAGTATTTT
cdr3_aa: CATRQTGGTDTQYF

d_call: TRBD1
j_call: TRBJ1-1
v_call: TRBV6-1
clone_size: -
cdr3_nt: TGTGCCAGCAGTGGAGGGGGCAGGGGGAACACTGAAGCTTTCTTT
cdr3_aa: CASSGGGRGNTEAFF

d_call: TRBD1
j_call: TRBJ1-2
v_call: TRBV11-2
clone_size: -
cdr3_nt: TGTGCCAGCAGCCCAGTGCCGACCACAGGGGGCGCAAACTATGGCTACACCTTC
cdr3_aa: CASSPVPTTGGANYGYTF

d_call: -
j_call: TRBJ2-1
v_call: TRBV7-9
clone_size: once
cdr3_nt: TGTGCCAGCAGCGAAGGGCTAGCAGCATACAATGAGCAGTTCTTC
cdr3_aa: CASSEGLAAYNEQFF

d_call: -
j_call: TRBJ1-1
v_call: TRBV15
clone_size: -
cdr3_nt: TGTGCCACCAGCAGAGATCCGGCAGGGCCCTCGGGCACTGAAGCTTTCTTT
cdr3_aa: CATSRDPAGPSGTEAFF

d_call: -
j_call: TRBJ1-2
v_call: TRBV6-6
clone_size: -
cdr3_nt: TGTGCCAGCAGTTACCCCCAGATTCTTAACTATGGCTACACCTTC
cdr3_aa: CASSYPQILNYGYTF

d_call: -
j_call: TRBJ2-2
v_call: TRBV29-1
clone_size: -
cdr3_nt: TGCAGCGTTCTGGGGAACACCGGGGAGCTGTTTTTT
cdr3_aa: CSVLGNTGELFF

d_call: -
j_call: TRBJ1-1
v_call: TRBV30
clone_size: -
cdr3_nt: TGTGCCTGGAGTAGAGGTTTCGCTGATGAAGCTTTCTTT
cdr3_aa: CAWSRGFADEAFF

d_call: -
j_call: TRBJ2-2
v_call: TRBV4-3
clone_size: -
cdr3_nt: TGCGCCAGCAGCCAAGCGAGTGGCGGGGAGCTGTTTTTT
cdr3_aa: CASSQASGGELFF

d_call: -
j_call: TRBJ2-1
v_call: TRBV27
clone_size: -
cdr3_nt: TGTGCCAGCAGTTTTCTGGCGGGTCTTGGCGGCGATGAGCAGTTCTTC
cdr3_aa: CASSFLAGLGGDEQFF

d_call: -
j_call: TRBJ1-2
v_call: TRBV20-1
clone_size: -
cdr3_nt: TGCCAAACGGGGAGACAAGGCTACACCTTC
cdr3_aa: CQTGRQGYTF

d_call: -
j_call: TRBJ2-1
v_call: TRBV13
clone_size: -
cdr3_nt: TGTGCCAGCAGCCCCAGGACTACTGGTGAGCAGTTCTTC
cdr3_aa: CASSPRTTGEQFF

d_call: -
j_call: TRBJ1-5
v_call: TRBV4-1
clone_size: -
cdr3_nt: TGCGCCAGCAGCCAAGATGCCAGTCAGCCCCAGCATTTT
cdr3_aa: CASSQDASQPQHF

d_call: -
j_call: TRBJ2-1
v_call: TRBV7-9
clone_size: -
cdr3_nt: TGTGCCAGCAGCTTAGAATTTGCGGGCCCCTACAATGAGCAGTTCTTC
cdr3_aa: CASSLEFAGPYNEQFF